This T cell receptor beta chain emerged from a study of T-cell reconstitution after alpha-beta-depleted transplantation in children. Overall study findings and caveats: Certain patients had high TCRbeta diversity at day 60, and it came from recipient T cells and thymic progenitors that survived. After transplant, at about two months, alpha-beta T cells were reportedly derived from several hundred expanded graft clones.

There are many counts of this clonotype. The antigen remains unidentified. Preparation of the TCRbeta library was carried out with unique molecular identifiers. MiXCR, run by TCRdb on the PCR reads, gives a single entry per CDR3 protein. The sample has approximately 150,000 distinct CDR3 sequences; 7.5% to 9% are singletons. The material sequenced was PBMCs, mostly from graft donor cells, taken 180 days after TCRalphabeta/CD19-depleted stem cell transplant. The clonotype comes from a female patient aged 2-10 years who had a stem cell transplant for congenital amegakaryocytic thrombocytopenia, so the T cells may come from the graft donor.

CDR3 DNA sequence: TGTGCCAGCAGTTGGGGAGACGCGACCCATGAAAAACTGTTTTTT. Protein sequence: CASSWGDATHEKLFF. V is TRBV12-3 or TRBV12-4 and J is TRBJ1-4; D remains ambiguous. This CDR3 contains 15 residues. With 4 bases removed from V and 6 bases from J, the gap between germline ends came to 15 bases.